The 26 T cell receptor beta chains listed next were all sequenced from one sample in a study of T cells expressing NK-cell markers. No DNA is given; TCRdb re-called the 5' RACE reads and lists each CDR3 protein once. The sample features approximately 420,000 distinct CDR3 sequences, with around 10% in its top ten. Input material: blood T cells: a sorted CD56 or NKG2C T cell subset, CD4+ or CD8+ T cells, or bulk PBMC T cells (not recorded which). The source of these receptors is a woman in her forties or fifties in good health.

This chain joins TRBV20-1 and TRBJ2-1; the TRBD2 assignment by TCRdb is unverifiable without DNA. Germline values: CDR1 DFQATT, CDR2 SNEGSKA (reference sequence). This CDR3 contains 18 residues. CDR3 amino acids: CSARDLWRSAGGGDEQFF.

CDR3 in amino acids: CATHGGRDTGELFF. This chain uses TRBV10-3 with TRBJ2-2; with no DNA, the TCRdb D assignment of TRBD2 cannot be verified. The CDR3 runs to 14 residues. In germline, CDR1 is ENHRY, CDR2 SYGVKD.

This chain joins TRBV4-1 and TRBJ2-7; as DNA is missing, the TRBD2 call by TCRdb cannot be tested. The germline gives CDR1 MGHRA, CDR2 YSYEKL. The CDR3 is made up of 16 amino acids. CDR3 in amino acids: CASSQAASGDPYEQYF.

The chain has TRBV24-1 and TRBJ2-3; TCRdb indicates TRBD2, and absent DNA this call remains unverified. This CDR3 has 16 residues. Germline CDR1 is KGHDR and CDR2 is SFDVKD. The CDR3 loop is CATSDFGGENTDTQYF.

The chain joins TRBV20-1 to TRBJ1-6; TCRdb's D gene call, TRBD1, goes unchecked for lack of DNA. The germline gives CDR1 DFQATT, CDR2 SNEGSKA (reference sequence). The CDR3 runs to 15 residues. This chain's CDR3 is CSARATGPNNSPLHF.

This chain links TRBV7-9 with TRBJ2-2; TCRdb picks TRBD1, but there is no DNA to check that call. The CDR3 has 13 amino acids. Germline-derived CDR1 and CDR2 are SEHNR and FQNEAQ (reference sequence). This CDR3 is CASSFLQGGELFF.

The rearrangement joins TRBV2 to TRBJ2-2; the D gene TCRdb calls, TRBD2, cannot be checked with no DNA. Germline V gene data show CDR1 as SNHLY and CDR2 as FYNNEI. The CDR3 consists of 14 residues. The CDR3 loop is CASAWTANTGELFF.

The chain joins TRBV6-5 to TRBJ2-5; TCRdb's D gene call, TRBD1, goes unchecked for lack of DNA. Per the germline V gene, CDR1 is MNHEY and CDR2 is SVGAGI. This CDR3 comprises 14 residues. This CDR3 reads CASSLRTGQETQYF.

The chain carries TRBV30 and TRBJ2-5; the D call of TRBD1 rests on TCRdb alone, since no DNA is present to check it. This CDR3 spans 13 amino acids. CDR1 GTSNPN and CDR2 SVGIG come from the germline V gene (reference sequence). The CDR3 reads CAWSTGPLETQYF.

The chain links TRBV7-2 to TRBJ2-3. The CDR3 extends over 16 amino acids. CDR1 is SGHTA, CDR2 FQGNSA, per germline. The chain's CDR3 is CASSLRGLPSTDTQYF.

The chain recombines TRBV24-1 with TRBJ1-3; checking the TCRdb D call of TRBD1 is not possible without DNA. The CDR3 contains 16 residues. CDR1 is KGHDR and CDR2 is SFDVKD in the germline V gene. The CDR3 protein is CATSEGGGSSGNTIYF.

This rearrangement joins TRBV5-1 to TRBJ1-2. Germline CDR1 SGHRS, CDR2 YFSETQ. The CDR3 has 15 amino acids. CDR3 protein: CASSLTSRTSLGYTF.

This sequence joins TRBV29-1 and TRBJ2-1. The CDR3 spans 11 residues. Germline loops: CDR1 SQVTM, CDR2 ANQGSEA. The chain's CDR3 is CSVIRLGEQFF.

The J gene is TRBJ2-1, the V gene TRBV6-2 or TRBV6-3; without DNA, the TCRdb call of TRBD2 cannot be checked. The CDR3 runs 17 residues. Looked up from germline, CDR1 is MNHEY and CDR2 is SVGEGT. The CDR3 loop is CASSYSPPSGIYNEQFF.

This rearrangement joins TRBV19 to TRBJ1-2. This CDR3 contains 13 residues. In germline, CDR1 is LNHDA, CDR2 SQIVND (reference sequence). The CDR3 region is CASSTRQPYGYTF. The full variable domain, rest sourced from reference TRBV19 and TRBJ1-2, is DGGITQSPKYLFRKEGQNVTLSCEQNLNHDAMYWYRQDPGQGLRLIYYSQIVNDFQKGDIAEGYSVSREKKESFPLTVTSAQKNPTAFYLCASSTRQPYGYTFGSGTRLTVV.

The rearrangement uses TRBV12-3 or TRBV12-4 and TRBJ2-7; the D gene TCRdb calls, TRBD2, cannot be checked with no DNA. This CDR3 is 14 amino acids long. CDR3: CASRASGSSYEQYF.

The chain recombines TRBV6-5 with TRBJ1-1. Germline-derived CDR1 and CDR2 are MNHEY and SVGAGI. This CDR3 is built from 13 residues. CDR3 loop: CASRIGMNTEAFF.

This chain uses TRBV25-1 with TRBJ1-2; TCRdb calls TRBD1, which cannot be checked without DNA. Germline lookup yields CDR1 MGHDK and CDR2 SYGVNS. This CDR3 has 15 amino acids. Here the CDR3 reads CASSRLVGGFGGYTF.

The chain carries TRBV24-1 and TRBJ1-5; no DNA is available, so the TRBD1 call from TCRdb remains unchecked. CDR1 KGHDR and CDR2 SFDVKD come from the germline V gene. The CDR3 has 14 residues. The CDR3 protein is CATSGGVSNQPQHF.

This rearrangement joins TRBV2 to TRBJ2-1; TCRdb gives TRBD1 as the D gene, but with no DNA this cannot be confirmed. Germline CDR1 and CDR2: SNHLY and FYNNEI. This CDR3 has 11 residues. CDR3 residues: CASAAGQPQFF. Using reference TRBV2 and TRBJ2-1 for the parts outside the CDR3, the full variable domain is EPEVTQTPSHQVTQMGQEVILRCVPISNHLYFYWYRQILGQKVEFLVSFYNNEISEKSEIFDDQFSVERPDGSNFTLKIRSTKLEDSAMYFCASAAGQPQFFGPGTRLTVL.

The chain links TRBV12-5 to TRBJ2-2; the TCRdb D gene call, TRBD2, has no DNA to confirm it. This CDR3 is built from 15 residues. CDR1 is LGHNT and CDR2 is FRNRAP in the germline V gene. The CDR3 spells CASGWGTSVAGELFF. The variable domain in full, with the rest retrieved from reference TRBV12-5 and TRBJ2-2, is DARVTQTPRHKVTEMGQEVTMRCQPILGHNTVFWYRQTMMQGLELLAYFRNRAPLDDSGMPKDRFSAEMPDATLATLKIQPSEPRDSAVYFCASGWGTSVAGELFFGEGSRLTVL.

The chain links TRBV7-9 to TRBJ2-4; without DNA, the TCRdb call of TRBD1 cannot be checked. The CDR3 spans 13 residues. Germline V gene data show CDR1 as SEHNR and CDR2 as FQNEAQ (reference sequence). This CDR3 reads CASSLTGQVPGYF.

The chain is built from TRBV7-9 and TRBJ2-3. Germline CDR1 SEHNR, CDR2 FQNEAQ (reference sequence). This CDR3 region has 14 residues. The CDR3 protein is CASSPVANTDTQYF.

The V gene is TRBV11-2, the J gene TRBJ2-6; TCRdb lists TRBD1, though no DNA is available to test this call. Germline loops: CDR1 SGHAT, CDR2 FQNNGV. This CDR3 spans 19 amino acids. CDR3 loop: CASSRPRGSLSSGANVLTF.

The chain links TRBV12-3 or TRBV12-4 to TRBJ2-4; TCRdb reports TRBD1, a call that lacks DNA to check it against. The CDR3 covers 13 residues. This chain's CDR3 is CASSPRQGTEGYF.

The chain has TRBV27 and TRBJ2-3. The V gene's germline CDR1 is MNHEY and CDR2 SMNVEV (reference sequence). There are 11 residues in the CDR3. Here the CDR3 reads CASKVIDTQYF.